The 28 T cell receptor beta chains in this list originate from one sample, sequenced in a study of T cell changes during pregnancy in multiple sclerosis. Method: immunoSEQ multiplex PCR; TCRdb's copy keeps in-frame clones and lacks some. Of around 49,000 clones in the sample, around 90% were seen once. The input for sequencing was peripheral blood, taken after pregnancy. These receptors all stem from a female donor in good health, enrolled as a control in a pregnancy study.

This clone was seen ten or more times. This chain connects TRBV5-1 to TRBJ1-2; D gene unclear. The CDR3 covers 13 residues. CDR1 is SGHRS, CDR2 YFSETQ, per germline. Trimming pared 0 bases from V and 2 bases from J, leaving 5 bases between. CDR3 residues: CASSLAGNYGYTF. CDR3 DNA sequence: TGCGCCAGCAGCTTGGCGGGGAACTATGGCTACACCTTC.

The chain has TRBV30 and TRBJ1-2; D unresolved. Germline CDR1 and CDR2: GTSNPN and SVGIG (reference sequence). The V and J ends lost 4 bases and 5 bases respectively, with 14 bases between them. This CDR3 comprises 13 residues. CDR3 amino acids: CAWTQVLRYGYTF. The CDR3 region has the DNA TGTGCCTGGACCCAGGTCTTACGGTATGGCTACACCTTC.

The chain has TRBV6-6 and TRBJ1-1; 9 bases fit TRBD1. This CDR3 has 13 residues. V lost 9 bases and J lost 4; bases outside the gene matches: 6. The germline V gene has CDR1 MNHNY and CDR2 SVGAGI (reference sequence). CDR3 nucleotides: TGTGCCAGTGGACAGGGGTTTGCCACTGAAGCTTTCTTT. Translating gives CASGQGFATEAFF.

The rearrangement joins TRBV28 to TRBJ1-4, with D possibly TRBD1 on 5 matching bases. CDR3 size: 15 residues. In germline, CDR1 is MDHEN, CDR2 SYDVKM. V lost 7 bases and J 4 bases, leaving 16 bases between the germline ends. CDR3 protein: CASTAQGAGNEKLFF. The CDR3 DNA reads as TGTGCCAGCACCGCCCAGGGTGCAGGTAATGAAAAACTGTTTTTT.

The V and J genes are TRBV28 and TRBJ1-2; D is ambiguous. Germline values: CDR1 MDHEN, CDR2 SYDVKM. This CDR3 is built from 13 residues. The V gene lost 2 bases and the J gene lost 4 bases, with 8 bases spanning the gap. DNA for the CDR3: TGTGCCAGCAGTTTAAAGAGATCCTATGGCTACACCTTC. Its translation: CASSLKRSYGYTF.

The chain employs TRBV14 and TRBJ1-4; D not resolved. Germline V gene sequence: CDR1 SGHDN, CDR2 FVKESK. CDR3 length: 15 residues. Trimming removed 4 bases from V and 3 bases from J, with 12 bases in between. The CDR3 sequence is CASSLVQAPNEKLFF. The DNA for the CDR3 is TGTGCCAGCAGCCTGGTTCAGGCGCCTAATGAAAAACTGTTTTTT.

The V call is TRBV27, the J call TRBJ2-2; D is perhaps TRBD1 (5 bases). With 6 bases removed from V and 1 base from J, the gap between germline ends came to 18 bases. Germline values: CDR1 MNHEY, CDR2 SMNVEV (reference sequence). This CDR3 is built from 17 residues. The CDR3 DNA sequence: TGTGCCAGCAGCCGAACCCCAGGCAGGGAGAACACCGGGGAGCTGTTTTTT. It specifies CASSRTPGRENTGELFF.

V and J are TRBV9 and TRBJ1-4; TRBD1 aligns across 7 bases. The length of the CDR3 is 15 residues. Germline V gene sequence: CDR1 SGDLS, CDR2 YYNGEE. The ends lost 0 bases at V and 6 bases at J; junction bases unmatched: 5. The CDR3 DNA reads as TGTGCCAGCAGCGTAGGTCCAGGGGGGTATGAAAAACTGTTTTTT. Translating it yields CASSVGPGGYEKLFF.

The chain employs TRBV27 and TRBJ2-1; the match to TRBD2 covers 7 bases. CDR1 and CDR2 (germline): MNHEY, SMNVEV (reference sequence). This CDR3 contains 13 residues. The DNA for the CDR3 is TGTGCAACGGAGGCTAGCGGATACAATGAGCAGTTCTTC. Residues: CATEASGYNEQFF.

This clone was counted a single time. The gene calls are TRBV25-1 and TRBJ1-1, with 8 positions matching TRBD1. Germline V gene data show CDR1 as MGHDK and CDR2 as SYGVNS. V dropped 4 bases and J dropped 5; count of bases not matched to a gene: 6. This CDR3 is 14 amino acids long. The CDR3 region has the DNA TGTGCCAGCAGTGGGTGGGACAGGATAACTGAAGCTTTCTTT. This gives the protein CASSGWDRITEAFF.

The CDR3 DNA is TGTGCCAGCAGTGTCGAAGCGGGAGGGCCCTACGAGCAGTACTTC. It codes for CASSVEAGGPYEQYF. V gene TRBV6-4 combines with J gene TRBJ2-7; 10 bases fit TRBD2. In germline, CDR1 is MRHNA, CDR2 SNTAGT. CDR3 size: 15 residues. After removal of 4 bases from V and 2 bases from J, the junction contained 5 bases not matched to a gene.

The rearrangement links TRBV11-3 to TRBJ2-5, with 8 bases identical to TRBD1. V trimming: 5 bases; J trimming: 3 bases; junction bases outside the gene matches: 11. Germline V lookup: CDR1 SGHNT, CDR2 YENEEA. The CDR3 spans 16 residues. CDR3 residues: CASSRRTGGPEETQYF. CDR3 bases: TGTGCCAGCAGCCGACGTACAGGGGGTCCCGAAGAGACCCAGTACTTC.

The chain employs TRBV7-9 and TRBJ1-3; unclear D gene. Germline CDR1 reads SEHNR; CDR2 reads FQNEAQ (reference sequence). Between the trimmed V and J ends, which lost 2 bases and 0 bases, there was a span of 11 bases. This CDR3 spans 16 amino acids. The CDR3 DNA reads TGTGCCAGCAGCTTAACCGGGATACCCTCTGGAAACACCATATATTTT. It specifies CASSLTGIPSGNTIYF.

The table lists this clone with a count of one. The genes are TRBV4-3 and TRBJ1-2; a weak D match, TRBD1 (6 bases). The ends were cut back, 2 bases at V and 8 bases at J, with 18 bases in the middle. Germline V gene data show CDR1 as LGHNA and CDR2 as YSLEER. The length of the CDR3 is 15 residues. The CDR3 DNA is TGCGCCAGCAGCCAAAAGCGGGGGGGGCTGGGAGGCTACACCTTC. Amino acids: CASSQKRGGLGGYTF.

The sample holds one count of this clone. The chain joins TRBV12-5 to TRBJ2-2; 12 bases agree with TRBD2. Trimming took 0 bases from V and 6 from J; bases not matched to a gene: 2. The CDR3 consists of 16 residues. Germline loops: CDR1 LGHNT, CDR2 FRNRAP. The CDR3 spells CASGLVGLAGPGELFF. The CDR3 DNA reads TGTGCTAGTGGTTTGGTCGGACTAGCGGGGCCCGGGGAGCTGTTTTTT.

The genes are TRBV5-1 and TRBJ2-1, with D perhaps matching TRBD2 (6 bases). CDR1 SGHRS and CDR2 YFSETQ come from the germline V gene. The ends were cut back, 4 bases at V and 4 bases at J, with 18 bases in the middle. The CDR3 length is 16 residues. CDR3 amino acids: CASSLRGGEAYNEQFF. CDR3 in DNA: TGCGCCAGCAGCCTTAGGGGCGGGGAGGCTTACAATGAGCAGTTCTTC.

The chain is built from TRBV15 and TRBJ2-1; 7 bases are a match to TRBD2. Germline V gene data show CDR1 as LNHNV and CDR2 as YYDKDF (reference sequence). This CDR3 is 13 amino acids long. V lost 0 bases to trimming and J lost 10 bases; unmatched junction nucleotides: 3. As DNA, the CDR3 is TGTGCCACCAGCAGAGAACTAGCGAGCGAGCAGTTCTTC. This codes for CATSRELASEQFF.

The rearrangement joins TRBV14 to TRBJ2-3; 7 bases fit TRBD2. The germline gives CDR1 SGHDN, CDR2 FVKESK. The CDR3 is 18 residues long. Unmatched junction bases numbered 10, after V lost 1 base and J lost 0 bases. This chain's CDR3 is CASSQGFELGGSTDTQYF. The CDR3 DNA is TGTGCCAGCAGCCAAGGTTTCGAATTGGGGGGGAGCACAGATACGCAGTATTTT.

This chain connects TRBV21-1 to TRBJ2-5; the table assigns TRBD1, which was not confirmed against the DNA. TRBV21-1 is classified as a pseudogene. The CDR3 extends over 18 amino acids. The CDR3 protein is CASRPGGGTGDTQETQYF. The CDR3 DNA is TGTGCCAGCCGCCCTGGGGGGGGGACAGGGGACACGCAAGAGACCCAGTACTTC.

The rearrangement uses TRBV5-4 and TRBJ2-7; perhaps TRBD1 as D (6 bases). There are 13 residues in the CDR3. CDR1 and CDR2 (germline): SGHNT, YYREEE (reference sequence). V shed 4 bases and J shed 6 bases, with 14 bases lying between them. The CDR3 loop is CASSPDRRVEQYF. CDR3 sequence (DNA): TGTGCCAGCAGCCCGGACAGAAGAGTCGAGCAGTACTTC. The full variable domain, its missing parts supplied by reference TRBV5-4 and TRBJ2-7, is ETGVTQSPTHLIKTRGQQVTLRCSSQSGHNTVSWYQQALGQGPQFIFQYYREEENGRGNFPPRFSGLQFPNYSSELNVNALELDDSALYLCASSPDRRVEQYFGPGTRLTVT.

J is TRBJ2-3 and V is TRBV4-1, with 7 bases aligning to TRBD2. The CDR3 loop spans 18 amino acids. CDR1 MGHRA and CDR2 YSYEKL come from the germline V gene. The V and J ends lost 0 bases and 3 bases, in that order; junction bases with no gene match: 12. CDR3 sequence (DNA): TGCGCCAGCAGCCAAGATCGGGCGGGGGTAGCGGGTACAGATACGCAGTATTTT. This encodes CASSQDRAGVAGTDTQYF.

A single count supports this clone. The genes are TRBV13 and TRBJ1-2; TRBD1 matches at 7 bases. Per the germline V gene, CDR1 is PRHDT and CDR2 is FYEKMQ (reference sequence). The CDR3 covers 15 residues. V dropped 5 bases and J dropped 3; count of bases not matched to a gene: 9. The CDR3 sequence is CASSTRQGPDYGYTF. CDR3 DNA sequence: TGTGCCAGCAGCACCCGACAGGGACCAGACTATGGCTACACCTTC.

J is TRBJ2-1 and V is TRBV7-7; 10 bases are a match to TRBD2. The CDR3 covers 17 residues. The germline V gene has CDR1 SSHAT and CDR2 FNYEAQ (reference sequence). Trimming cost V 4 bases and J 4 bases; bases outside gene matches: 10. CDR3 loop: CASSSSFTSGAYNEQFF. The CDR3 DNA reads as TGTGCCAGCAGCTCTTCCTTTACTAGCGGGGCTTACAATGAGCAGTTCTTC.

The chain combines TRBV2 with TRBJ2-7, with 7 bases aligning to TRBD1. Trimming took 4 bases from V and 5 from J; bases not matched to a gene: 5. Germline loops: CDR1 SNHLY, CDR2 FYNNEI. This CDR3 region has 13 residues. The CDR3 here is CASSGDRDNEQYF. CDR3 in DNA: TGTGCCAGCAGTGGCGACAGGGACAACGAGCAGTACTTC.

The chain is built from TRBV28 and TRBJ2-2; 13 bases align to TRBD2. CDR3 length: 18 amino acids. CDR1 and CDR2 from the germline V gene are MDHEN and SYDVKM. With V trimmed by 6 bases and J by 3 bases, 10 bases remained unmatched. Here the CDR3 DNA reads TGTGCCAGCAGCTCCCCTGGACTAGCGGGAGATTACACCGGGGAGCTGTTTTTT. It codes for CASSSPGLAGDYTGELFF.

The chain employs TRBV29-1 and TRBJ1-1; TRBD1 matches 10 bases. Trimming removed 6 bases from V and 7 bases from J; junction bases left unmatched: 11. Per germline, CDR1 SQVTM and CDR2 ANQGSEA. The CDR3 length is 14 residues. The CDR3 sequence: CSVDDRGLAGEAFF. CDR3 in DNA: TGCAGCGTAGACGACAGGGGGCTTGCTGGTGAAGCTTTCTTT.

V usage is TRBV28 and J usage is TRBJ1-1, with D tentatively TRBD1 (6 bases). Trimming removed 6 bases at V and 0 bases at J, with 17 bases between. Germline CDR1 MDHEN, CDR2 SYDVKM. The CDR3 consists of 16 residues. CDR3 sequence (DNA): TGTGCCAGCAGCCTAACCGGGACACCCATGAACACTGAAGCTTTCTTT. It is translated as CASSLTGTPMNTEAFF.

This clone is a singleton in its sample. The rearrangement links TRBV10-1 to TRBJ2-7; tentative D call: TRBD1 (5 bases). The CDR3 spans 14 residues. The germline V and J ends were trimmed by 6 bases and 4 bases, with 16 bases remaining between them. CDR1 is WNHNN and CDR2 is SYGVQD in the germline V gene (reference sequence). The CDR3 nucleotides read TGCGCCAGCAGGAGAGATACCTACAGGTACGAGCAGTACTTC. Translation: CASRRDTYRYEQYF.